Shown below are 9 T cell receptor beta chains from a single sample sequenced in a study of identical twins. TCRdb fed the 5' RACE reads into MiXCR, producing one record per CDR3 protein. The sample contains 1.5 million to 2 million distinct CDR3 sequences, around 29% of which appear only once. Sequencing input: cord blood. The receptor source for this set is a newborn girl in good health.

The chain joins TRBV24-1 to TRBJ2-2; D possibly corresponds to TRBD1 (5 bases). V was clipped by 9 bases and J by 4 bases, with 11 bases between them. The CDR3 loop spans 13 amino acids. Germline CDR1 and CDR2: KGHDR and SFDVKD. The CDR3 sequence is CATANRLTGELFF. Written as DNA, the CDR3 is TGTGCCACCGCGAACAGGCTCACCGGGGAGCTGTTTTTT.

The chain employs TRBV19 and TRBJ2-3; no clear D. This CDR3 contains 14 residues. V was pared by 6 bases and J by 5 bases, with 15 bases between. Per germline, CDR1 LNHDA and CDR2 SQIVND (reference sequence). CDR3 amino acids: CASSPGHALDTQYF. In DNA form, the CDR3 reads TGTGCCAGTAGCCCCGGCCATGCCCTAGATACGCAGTATTTT.

As for this clonotype: Mismatch with germline at one junction end may stem from a read error. The V and J genes are TRBV11-2 and TRBJ2-4; D unresolved. Per germline, CDR1 SGHAT and CDR2 FQNNGV. This CDR3 has 14 amino acids. The CDR3 nucleotides are TGTGCCAGCAGCTTAGACATAGCCAAAAACATTCGGTACTTC. Encoded protein: CASSLDIAKNIRYF. Supplemented by reference TRBV11-2 and TRBJ2-4, the full variable domain reads EAGVAQSPRYKIIEKRQSVAFWCNPISGHATLYWYQQILGQGPKLLIQFQNNGVVDDSQLPKDRFSAERLKGVDSTLKIQPAKLEDSAVYLCASSLDIAKNIRYFGAGTRLSVL.

This clonotype showed up just a few times. This chain connects TRBV10-3 to TRBJ1-4, with 8 nucleotides matching TRBD1. V lost 4 bases and J lost 7; bases outside the gene matches: 5. The length of the CDR3 is 14 residues. Germline V gene lookup returns CDR1 ENHRY and CDR2 SYGVKD. CDR3 nucleotide sequence: TGTGCCATCAGTGTTACAGGGGGAGGTGAAAAACTGTTTTTT. It yields the protein CAISVTGGGEKLFF.

The chain recombines TRBV27 with TRBJ2-1; 13 bases are a match to TRBD2. Germline V gene lookup returns CDR1 MNHEY and CDR2 SMNVEV (reference sequence). Trimming cost V 6 bases and J 6 bases; bases outside gene matches: 11. The CDR3 runs to 17 residues. Here the CDR3 reads CASSRHTSGGARNEQFF. The CDR3 nucleotides are TGTGCCAGCAGCCGCCATACTAGCGGGGGGGCCCGCAATGAGCAGTTCTTC.

This clonotype was seen only a few times. The V gene is TRBV10-3, the J gene TRBJ2-7; 12 positions match TRBD2. The CDR3 sequence is 16 residues long. V lost 6 bases to trimming and J lost 7 bases; unmatched junction nucleotides: 13. Germline CDR1 is ENHRY and CDR2 is SYGVKD. CDR3 DNA sequence: TGTGCCATCAGATCGCGGACTAGCGGGGTTTACAATGAGCAGTACTTC. It translates to CAIRSRTSGVYNEQYF.

The chain couples TRBV7-9 to TRBJ2-7; the D gene is possibly TRBD2 (5 bases). Trimming pared 0 bases from V and 5 bases from J, leaving 14 bases between. The CDR3 contains 15 residues. Germline V gene sequence: CDR1 SEHNR, CDR2 FQNEAQ (reference sequence). CDR3: CASSLALEGAHEQYF. CDR3 coding DNA: TGTGCCAGCAGCTTAGCTTTAGAGGGAGCCCACGAGCAGTACTTC.

This clonotype was seen once. The chain uses TRBV29-1 and TRBJ1-4; D is unresolved. V shed 2 bases and J shed 3 bases, with 7 bases lying between them. This CDR3 is 13 amino acids long. The germline gives CDR1 SQVTM, CDR2 ANQGSEA. The CDR3 nucleotides read TGCAGCGTTGAATCCCGGCCTAATGAAAAACTGTTTTTT. Its protein product is CSVESRPNEKLFF. Complete variable domain (other parts from reference TRBV29-1 and TRBJ1-4): SAVISQKPSRDICQRGTSLTIQCQVDSQVTMMFWYRQQPGQSLTLIATANQGSEATYESGFVIDKFPISRPNLTFSTLTVSNMSPEDSSIYLCSVESRPNEKLFFGSGTQLSVL.

This clonotype showed up just a few times. This chain joins TRBV28 and TRBJ1-1; TRBD1 agrees at 9 bases. The trim removed 4 bases at V and 8 bases at J, leaving 8 bases unmatched. From germline, CDR1 is MDHEN and CDR2 SYDVKM. The CDR3 spans 14 residues. Here the CDR3 DNA reads TGTGCCAGCAGTTCTACAACGACAGGGGGGGAAGCTTTCTTT. Translating it yields CASSSTTTGGEAFF.